This TCR beta chain derives from a study of early stage breast cancer tumors. About the research overall: Most invasive tumors, twelve of 16, were ER+/PR+/HER2-. Each sample averaged around 9.4-fold read coverage.

A word on this clone: Its antigen is still unknown.

The table came from immunoSEQ multiplex PCR; TCRdb's copy has only in-frame clones and leaves some out. The sample holds approximately 20,000 clones; roughly three quarters are singletons and the top ten take roughly a quarter. Findings and limits, study-wide: Blood repertoires resembled normal breast more than tumor.

V lost 6 bases to trimming and J lost 5 bases; unmatched junction nucleotides: 5. The CDR3 runs 13 residues. Germline V gives CDR1 SNHLY, CDR2 FYNNEI. This chain links TRBV2 with TRBJ2-5, with 8 bases matching TRBD2. Sequenced sample: blood. This clonotype originated in a person between 60 and 69 years old with breast cancer. The CDR3 nucleotides read TGTGCCAGCAGCGGGGGGGCTGGGGAGACCCAGTACTTC. Its protein is CASSGGAGETQYF.